This TCR beta chain was found in a study of T cell responses to AZD1222 COVID-19 vaccine. Study findings and constraints: Repertoires were obtained only post-peak T cell response. Among those given AZD1222, only 6 or 7 were seropositive at baseline.

The germline V gene encodes CDR1 KGHSH and CDR2 LQKENI. V gave up 1 base and J gave up 3 bases, with 10 bases separating them. CDR3 length equals 15 residues. Details on this clone: Its cognate antigen is unknown.

Here immunoSEQ multiplex PCR was the method, and the copy in TCRdb shows in-frame clones only, minus some. The sample shows fewer than 150,000 clones, roughly nine tenths of them seen only once. This sample comprised peripheral blood, obtained 28 days after the second AZD1222 dose. The chain employs TRBV18 and TRBJ1-5; D not resolved. The receptor was isolated from an adult who received the AZD1222 COVID-19 vaccine. CDR3 region: CASSPREGSNQPQHF. The CDR3 bases are TGTGCCAGCTCACCACGGGAAGGTTCCAATCAGCCCCAGCATTTT.